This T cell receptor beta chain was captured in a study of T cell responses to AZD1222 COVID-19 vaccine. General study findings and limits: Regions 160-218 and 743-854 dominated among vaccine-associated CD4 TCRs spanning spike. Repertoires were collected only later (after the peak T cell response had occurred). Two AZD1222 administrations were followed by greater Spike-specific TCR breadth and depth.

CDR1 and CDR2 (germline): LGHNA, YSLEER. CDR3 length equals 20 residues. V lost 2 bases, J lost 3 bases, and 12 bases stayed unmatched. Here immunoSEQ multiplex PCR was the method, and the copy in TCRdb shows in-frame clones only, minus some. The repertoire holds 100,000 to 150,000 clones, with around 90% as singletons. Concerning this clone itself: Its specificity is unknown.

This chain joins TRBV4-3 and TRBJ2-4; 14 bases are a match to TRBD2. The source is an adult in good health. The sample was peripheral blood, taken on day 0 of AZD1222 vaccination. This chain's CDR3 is CASSQTPGLAGDVSKNIQYF. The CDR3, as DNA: TGCGCCAGCAGCCAAACTCCGGGACTAGCGGGAGATGTCAGCAAAAACATTCAGTACTTC.